This T cell receptor beta chain was found in a study of cytomegalovirus exposure and HLA in healthy donors. Germline V gives CDR1 SGHVS, CDR2 FQNEAQ. The CDR3 totals 14 residues. The V and J ends lost 1 base and 5 bases respectively, with 10 bases between them. The study ran its PCR with 60 Vbeta and 13 Jbeta primers. The repertoire was sequenced with immunoSEQ multiplex PCR; TCRdb's copy has only in-frame clones and lacks some. The repertoire table contains about 100,000 clones. The origin of this receptor is a girl aged 10-17 years in good health and CMV-seropositive. Sequencing input: PBMCs. The rearrangement joins TRBV7-8 to TRBJ2-3; D might be TRBD1 (5 bases). As DNA, the CDR3 is TGTGCCAGCAGCTTAGGGCAGGGAATAGATACGCAGTATTTT. Translating gives CASSLGQGIDTQYF.